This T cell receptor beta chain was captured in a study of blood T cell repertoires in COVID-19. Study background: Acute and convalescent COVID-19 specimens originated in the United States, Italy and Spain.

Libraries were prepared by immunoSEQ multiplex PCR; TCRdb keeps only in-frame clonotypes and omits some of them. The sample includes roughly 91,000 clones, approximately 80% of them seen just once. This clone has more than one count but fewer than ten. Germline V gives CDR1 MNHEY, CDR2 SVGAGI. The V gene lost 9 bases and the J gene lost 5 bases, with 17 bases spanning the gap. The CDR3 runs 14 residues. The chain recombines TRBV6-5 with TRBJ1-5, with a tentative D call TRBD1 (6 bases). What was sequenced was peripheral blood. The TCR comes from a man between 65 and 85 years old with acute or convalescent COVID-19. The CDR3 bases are TGTGCCAGTCGAGAAACAGGGTTGGATCAGCCCCAGCATTTT. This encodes CASRETGLDQPQHF.